This is a list of T cell receptor beta chains from one sample in a study of T cell changes during pregnancy in multiple sclerosis. Assay: immunoSEQ multiplex PCR; the TCRdb copy retains only in-frame clones and omits some. The data show about 38,000 clones, around 90% seen once. The material was CD4+ T cells from peripheral blood mononuclear cells, obtained after pregnancy. Receptors were obtained from a female donor in good health, enrolled as a control in a pregnancy study. Both conserved end residues are part of each CDR3. D genes are given only for firm matches. For some rows the clone size is stated as once, few or many, or as a class when expanded; others skip it.

V: TRBV25-1
J: TRBJ2-3
D: TRBD2
size: .
DNA: TGTGCCAGCAGTGGGGGCGGGGGGGCGACAGATACGCAGTATTTT
CDR3: CASSGGGGATDTQYF

V: TRBV5-8
J: TRBJ1-2
D: .
size: .
DNA: TGTGCCAGCAGCCAAACAGGGTGGCGCGGCTACACCTTC
CDR3: CASSQTGWRGYTF

V: TRBV11-3
J: TRBJ1-2
D: .
size: .
DNA: TGTGCCAGCAGCTCGACAGCTTCCTATGGCTACACCTTC
CDR3: CASSSTASYGYTF

V: TRBV11-3
J: TRBJ2-1
D: TRBD2
size: .
DNA: TGTGCCAGCAGCGCGTACGGGGAGGGCGGGCAGTTCTTC
CDR3: CASSAYGEGGQFF

V: TRBV27
J: TRBJ1-2
D: TRBD1
size: .
DNA: TGTGCCAGCAGTTGGGGGCGACAGGGACTCTATGGCTACACCTTC
CDR3: CASSWGRQGLYGYTF

V: TRBV9
J: TRBJ1-1
D: TRBD1
size: .
DNA: TGTGCCAGCAGCGTACCCCCAGACAGGGCGGAAGCTTTCTTT
CDR3: CASSVPPDRAEAFF

V: TRBV27
J: TRBJ2-3
D: TRBD2
size: .
DNA: TGTGCCAGCAGTCAAATAGCGGGGGGCCCTTTACGTACGCAGTATTTT
CDR3: CASSQIAGGPLRTQYF

V: TRBV30
J: TRBJ2-3
D: .
size: .
DNA: TGTGCCTGGAGTGTACAGGGAACAGATACGCAGTATTTT
CDR3: CAWSVQGTDTQYF

V: TRBV7-2
J: TRBJ1-2
D: TRBD1
size: .
DNA: TGTGCCAGCAGCTCGGACAGGGGGATGCGATATGGCTACACCTTC
CDR3: CASSSDRGMRYGYTF

V: TRBV5-4
J: TRBJ2-2
D: TRBD2
size: .
DNA: TGTGCCAGCAGCTCGGGACTAGCGGGGAAATCGAACACCGGGGAGCTGTTTTTT
CDR3: CASSSGLAGKSNTGELFF

V: TRBV15
J: TRBJ1-1
D: .
size: once
DNA: TGTGCCACCAGCAGAGGAGGGATGAACACTGAAGCCTTCTTT
CDR3: CATSRGGMNTEAFF

V: TRBV19
J: TRBJ1-6
D: TRBD1
size: once
DNA: TGTGCCAGTAGTATCCGACAGGGCGGTTCACCCCTCCACTTT
CDR3: CASSIRQGGSPLHF

V: TRBV11-3
J: TRBJ2-7
D: .
size: .
DNA: TGTGCCAGCAGCTCCGGGTCATCAACCTCCGAGCAGTACTTC
CDR3: CASSSGSSTSEQYF

V: TRBV2
J: TRBJ2-3
D: TRBD1
size: .
DNA: TGTGCCAGCAGTGAAGGGGACAGGGGTGGTGGTGCGCAGTATTTT
CDR3: CASSEGDRGGGAQYF

V: TRBV9
J: TRBJ1-1
D: .
size: .
DNA: TGTGCCAGCAGCGGAACGACAGCTAACACTGAAGCTTTCTTT
CDR3: CASSGTTANTEAFF

V: TRBV19
J: TRBJ2-7
D: TRBD1
size: .
DNA: TGTGCCAGTAGTGTTGGGACAGGGCAATCCTACGAGCAGTACTTC
CDR3: CASSVGTGQSYEQYF

V: TRBV29-1
J: TRBJ2-2
D: .
size: .
DNA: TGCAGCGTTGGGTCCCAGGGGAACACCGGGGAGCTGTTTTTT
CDR3: CSVGSQGNTGELFF

V: TRBV10-3
J: TRBJ1-2
D: TRBD1
size: .
DNA: TGTGCCAGCCGGACAGGGGACGGCTACACCTTC
CDR3: CASRTGDGYTF

V: TRBV7-7
J: TRBJ2-1
D: TRBD2
size: few
DNA: TGTGCCAGCAGCTTAGCGGGGCCACTAGCGGCTCAACACAATGAGCAGTTCTTC
CDR3: CASSLAGPLAAQHNEQFF

V: TRBV9
J: TRBJ2-1
D: TRBD2
size: .
DNA: TGTGCCAGCAGCCCTCCGGGACTAGCGGGGAATGAGCAGTTCTTC
CDR3: CASSPPGLAGNEQFF

V: TRBV18
J: TRBJ1-5
D: TRBD1
size: .
DNA: TGTGCCAGCTCACCCGACAGGGTGGTTCAGCCCCAGCATTTT
CDR3: CASSPDRVVQPQHF

V: TRBV7-6
J: TRBJ2-1
D: .
size: .
DNA: TGTGCCAGCAGCTTAGGGGTTCAACAGGGTAGCTCCTACAATGAGCAGTTCTTC
CDR3: CASSLGVQQGSSYNEQFF

V: TRBV27
J: TRBJ1-4
D: TRBD1
size: .
DNA: TGTGCCAGTAGAAGGACAGGGTCAAATGAAAAACTGTTTTTT
CDR3: CASRRTGSNEKLFF

V: TRBV6-1
J: TRBJ1-1
D: TRBD1
size: few
DNA: TGTGCCAGCAGTGAGACAGGGGGAGCTTTCTTT
CDR3: CASSETGGAFF

V: TRBV6-1
J: TRBJ2-1
D: TRBD2
size: .
DNA: TGTGCCAGCAGTGCTAGCGGAGACCCCGGCAATGAGCAGTTCTTC
CDR3: CASSASGDPGNEQFF

V: TRBV7-2
J: TRBJ2-7
D: .
size: .
DNA: TGTGCCAGCAGCCCATTTGGGGCAGGGCCCTACGAGCAGTACTTC
CDR3: CASSPFGAGPYEQYF

V: TRBV21-1
J: TRBJ2-1
D: .
size: .
DNA: TGTGCCAGCAGCAAAGCGGGCCACTACAATGAGCAGTTCTTC
CDR3: CASSKAGHYNEQFF

V: TRBV6-6
J: TRBJ1-3
D: TRBD1
size: once
DNA: TGTGCCAGCAGTACAGGGGAAGGAAACACCATATATTTT
CDR3: CASSTGEGNTIYF

V: TRBV27
J: TRBJ1-5
D: TRBD1
size: .
DNA: TGTGCCAGCAGTTCCCGACAGGGAGAAAGACAGCCCCAGCATTTT
CDR3: CASSSRQGERQPQHF

V: TRBV30
J: TRBJ2-6
D: .
size: .
DNA: TGTGCCTGGAGTGTTGGAGGGGGCGCTGGGGCCAACGTCCTGACTTTC
CDR3: CAWSVGGGAGANVLTF

V: TRBV27
J: TRBJ2-1
D: TRBD2
size: .
DNA: TGTGCCAGCAGTTTAGAGGGGACTAGCGGGAGCTCCTACAATGAGCAGTTCTTC
CDR3: CASSLEGTSGSSYNEQFF

V: TRBV6-1
J: TRBJ2-7
D: TRBD1
size: .
DNA: TGTGCCACCCTAATCGGACAGGGGCTACAGACAGAGCAGTACTTC
CDR3: CATLIGQGLQTEQYF

V: TRBV7-9
J: TRBJ2-1
D: .
size: .
DNA: TGTGCCAGCAGCCCAGCGACAGGATTTTCCTACAATGAGCAGTTCTTC
CDR3: CASSPATGFSYNEQFF

V: TRBV18
J: TRBJ1-5
D: TRBD1
size: .
DNA: TGTGCCAGCTCACCAAACGCGGACAGGCTCGGGCCCCAGCATTTT
CDR3: CASSPNADRLGPQHF

V: TRBV6-1
J: TRBJ2-3
D: .
size: .
DNA: TGTGCCAGCAGGAGACTGACAGATACGCAGTATTTT
CDR3: CASRRLTDTQYF

V: TRBV19
J: TRBJ1-5
D: TRBD1
size: .
DNA: TGTGCCAGTAGTATCTCGGGGACAGTTTTGTATAGCAATCAGCCCCAGCATTTT
CDR3: CASSISGTVLYSNQPQHF

V: TRBV15
J: TRBJ2-5
D: TRBD2
size: .
DNA: TGTGCCACCAGCAGGGGGGGTAGCGGAGCGGGGGAGACCCAGTACTTC
CDR3: CATSRGGSGAGETQYF